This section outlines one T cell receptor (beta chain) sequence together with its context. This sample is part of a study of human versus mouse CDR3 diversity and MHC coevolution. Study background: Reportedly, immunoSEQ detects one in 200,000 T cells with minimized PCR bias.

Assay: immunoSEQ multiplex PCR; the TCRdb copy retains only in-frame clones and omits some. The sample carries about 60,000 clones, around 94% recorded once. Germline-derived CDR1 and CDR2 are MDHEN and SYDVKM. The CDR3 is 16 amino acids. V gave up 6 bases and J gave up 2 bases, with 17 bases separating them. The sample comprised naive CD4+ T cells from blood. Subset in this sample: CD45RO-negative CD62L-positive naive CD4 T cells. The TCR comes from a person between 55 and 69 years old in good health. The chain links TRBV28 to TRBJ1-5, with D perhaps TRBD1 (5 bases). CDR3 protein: CASRPLGGDGNQPQHF. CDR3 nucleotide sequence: TGTGCCAGCAGGCCCTTGGGGGGGGATGGCAATCAGCCCCAGCATTTT.